Below are 24 T cell receptor beta chains sequenced from a single sample in a study of blood T cells in healthy people across ages. Through a sample-barcoded 5' primer and a J-beta primer mix, a second PCR was run for roughly 7 to 12 cycles. TCRdb re-called the 5' RACE reads through MiXCR, storing one row per CDR3 protein. The data contain fewer than 800,000 distinct CDR3 sequences, 20% to 25% of them singletons. Material: blood. The source of these receptors is a man aged 65 to 85 in good health.

This clonotype was found many times. CDR3 sequence: CASTNRGTYEQYF. As DNA, the CDR3 is TGTGCCAGCACCAATAGAGGGACCTACGAGCAGTACTTC. The V call is TRBV12-3 or TRBV12-4, the J call TRBJ2-7, with a tentative D call TRBD2 (5 bases). CDR3 length: 13 residues. With 7 bases removed from V and 2 bases from J, the gap between germline ends came to 12 bases.

This sequence joins TRBV9 and TRBJ2-7, with a tentative D call TRBD2 (7 bases). From germline, CDR1 is SGDLS and CDR2 YYNGEE. The germline V and J ends were trimmed by 4 bases and 2 bases, with 22 bases remaining between them. The CDR3 extends over 17 amino acids. The CDR3 DNA reads as TGTGCCAGCAGCCCCTCGGGGGGCAGGGTAACTGCCTACGAGCAGTACTTC. Protein product: CASSPSGGRVTAYEQYF.

The CDR3 DNA follows: TGTGCCACACAGGGGGCGCGGGGCTATGGCTACACCTTC. It translates to CATQGARGYGYTF. V usage is TRBV6-1 and J usage is TRBJ1-2; TRBD1 matches 9 bases. CDR3 size: 13 residues. The germline gives CDR1 MNHNS, CDR2 SASEGT. The J segment lost 4 bases and the V segment lost 10 bases, leaving 7 bases of the junction unmatched.

The chain combines TRBV20-1 with TRBJ1-6; no definite D call. Trimming removed 1 base from V and 7 bases from J, with 11 bases in between. CDR1 is DFQATT and CDR2 is SNEGSKA in the germline V gene (reference sequence). This CDR3 has 14 amino acids. CDR3 coding DNA: TGCAGTGCTAGAGGTCCAGGTTGGAATTCACCCCTCCACTTT. It encodes CSARGPGWNSPLHF.

The chain uses TRBV29-1 and TRBJ1-1; no reliable D call. Trimming removed 3 bases from V and 1 base from J, with 9 bases in between. Germline CDR1 reads SQVTM; CDR2 reads ANQGSEA. CDR3 length equals 13 residues. CDR3 DNA: TGCAGCGTTGACCCAGGTAGGAACACTGAAGCTTTCTTT. Its protein product is CSVDPGRNTEAFF.

Worth noting for this clonotype: One end of the junction fails to match germline, which may point to a read error. This chain links TRBV12-3 or TRBV12-4 with TRBJ2-5; D not resolved. This CDR3 comprises 14 residues. The CDR3 DNA sequence: TGTGCCAGCAGTTTAGTGCGGTACGCAGAGACCCAGTCCTTC. It specifies CASSLVRYAETQSF.

This clonotype was counted ten times or more. This sequence joins TRBV10-3 and TRBJ2-1; D call uncertain. Trimming left V 7 bases short and J 5 bases short, with 24 bases between. The CDR3 runs to 17 residues. Germline V CDR1 and CDR2: ENHRY, SYGVKD. The DNA for the CDR3 is TGTGCCATCAAACGGACGCTCGAGAGTAACCTGAACAATGAGCAGTTCTTC. Translation: CAIKRTLESNLNNEQFF.

As regards this clonotype: Being one base from a much bigger clone, this may be a read error. The chain joins TRBV20-1 to TRBJ1-4; D is unclear. This CDR3 is 15 amino acids long. Germline CDR1 is DFQATT and CDR2 is SNEGSKA (reference sequence). Trimming took 3 bases from V and 7 from J, leaving 18 bases between them. CDR3 region: CSASDRTTHSEKLFF. The CDR3 DNA follows: TGCAGTGCTAGCGATAGGACTACGCACAGTGAAAAACTGTTTTTT.

The table lists this clonotype with many counts. The chain uses TRBV14 and TRBJ2-7; D unclear. The V gene's germline CDR1 is SGHDN and CDR2 FVKESK. V lost 2 bases and J 3 bases, leaving 8 bases between the germline ends. This CDR3 has 13 amino acids. The CDR3 protein is CASSQRNNYEQYF. CDR3 in DNA: TGTGCCAGCAGCCAAAGAAACAACTACGAGCAGTACTTC.

V usage is TRBV10-3 and J usage is TRBJ2-7, with D perhaps given as TRBD1 or TRBD2 (5 bases each). The V and J ends lost 3 bases and 9 bases respectively, with 15 bases between them. The CDR3 is made up of 13 amino acids. Per the germline V gene, CDR1 is ENHRY and CDR2 is SYGVKD. The CDR3 nucleotides read TGTGCCATCAGTGATCGGGACCCTCTCGGGCAGTACTTC. This translates into CAISDRDPLGQYF.

This chain uses TRBV5-6 with TRBJ2-5, with 7 positions matching TRBD1. With the DNA end fitting TRBJ2-1 better, the J assignment may be wrong. CDR3 length: 16 residues. CDR1 is SGHDT and CDR2 is YYEEEE in the germline V gene. CDR3 sequence reads: CASSFGRQGPYNEQFF. Here the CDR3 DNA reads TGTGCCAGCAGCTTCGGGCGACAGGGACCCTACAATGAGCAGTTCTTC.

The V and J genes are TRBV27 and TRBJ2-4; 10 positions agree with TRBD1. V lost 2 bases to trimming and J lost 4 bases; unmatched junction nucleotides: 2. The CDR3 is made up of 15 amino acids. Germline CDR1 and CDR2: MNHEY and SMNVEV (reference sequence). The CDR3 bases are TGTGCCAGCAGTTTAACGGGACAGGGGAAAAACATTCAGTACTTC. Translation: CASSLTGQGKNIQYF.

This clonotype turned up a few times. Since a much larger clone is just one base distant, this may be a read error. The gene calls are TRBV3-1 and TRBJ2-5; the match to TRBD2 covers 10 bases. Germline V gives CDR1 LGHDT, CDR2 YNNKEL (reference sequence). The CDR3 has 16 amino acids. The CDR3 nucleotides are TGTACCAGCAGCCAACAGAGCGGGAGGGCCCAAGAGACCCAGTACTTC. Translating gives CTSSQQSGRAQETQYF.

J is TRBJ1-1 and V is TRBV29-1, with 11 bases matching TRBD1. CDR3 size: 15 residues. J was trimmed by 5 bases and V by 1 base; bases with no gene match: 6. Germline CDR1 SQVTM, CDR2 ANQGSEA. CDR3 protein: CSVEGTGGARTEAFF. Written as DNA, the CDR3 is TGCAGCGTTGAAGGGACAGGGGGCGCGAGAACTGAAGCTTTCTTT. Full variable domain (rest looked up from reference TRBV29-1 and TRBJ1-1): SAVISQKPSRDICQRGTSLTIQCQVDSQVTMMFWYRQQPGQSLTLIATANQGSEATYESGFVIDKFPISRPNLTFSTLTVSNMSPEDSSIYLCSVEGTGGARTEAFFGQGTRLTVV.

V usage is TRBV9 and J usage is TRBJ2-6; D unresolved. Trimming cost V 0 bases and J 0 bases, with 4 bases left between them. The CDR3 sequence is 15 residues long. Germline lookup yields CDR1 SGDLS and CDR2 YYNGEE. The CDR3 DNA is TGTGCCAGCAGCGTAGGGGGCTCTGGGGCCAACGTCCTGACTTTC. Its translation: CASSVGGSGANVLTF.

This clonotype was seen only once. The V and J genes are TRBV20-1 and TRBJ1-2; 11 bases match TRBD1. With V trimmed by 3 bases and J by 5 bases, 8 bases remained unmatched. This CDR3 spans 15 amino acids. Per the germline V gene, CDR1 is DFQATT and CDR2 is SNEGSKA (reference sequence). CDR3 DNA sequence: TGCAGTGCTAGCGCACCGGGACAGGGGGGGTATGGCTACACCTTC. It codes for CSASAPGQGGYGYTF.

This chain connects TRBV2 to TRBJ1-5; D is uncertain. This CDR3 is built from 13 residues. Germline loops: CDR1 SNHLY, CDR2 FYNNEI. V lost 7 bases, J lost 7 bases, and 14 bases lay in between. The CDR3 DNA follows: TGTGCCAGCAACAGTTGGACCGGACAGCCCCAGCATTTT. It encodes CASNSWTGQPQHF.

The genes are TRBV20-1 and TRBJ2-3; TRBD2 matches 8 bases. Losses at the gene ends were 3 bases for V and 1 base for J; bases not matched to a gene: 6. The CDR3 runs to 15 residues. Germline V gene data show CDR1 as DFQATT and CDR2 as SNEGSKA (reference sequence). The CDR3, as DNA: TGCAGTGCTAGCCCGACTAGCGTTCGCACAGATACGCAGTATTTT. Translation gives CSASPTSVRTDTQYF.

The chain joins TRBV28 to TRBJ1-3; D remains unclear. Deletions cut 6 bases from V and 0 bases from J, with 9 bases between. CDR3 size: 14 residues. CDR1 and CDR2 (germline): MDHEN, SYDVKM. In DNA form, the CDR3 reads TGTGCCAGCAGGCGAGCCAGCTCTGGAAACACCATATATTTT. The encoded protein is CASRRASSGNTIYF.

The rearrangement joins TRBV28 to TRBJ2-3; D might be TRBD1 (6 bases). The CDR3 is 13 residues long. V was shortened by 10 bases and J by 5 bases, with 16 bases between the two germline ends. Germline CDR1 is MDHEN and CDR2 is SYDVKM. Here the CDR3 reads CATNAGARDTQYF. The CDR3 DNA sequence: TGTGCCACCAACGCAGGGGCGAGAGATACGCAGTATTTT. The whole variable domain, remainder taken from reference TRBV28 and TRBJ2-3, is DVKVTQSSRYLVKRTGEKVFLECVQDMDHENMFWYRQDPGLGLRLIYFSYDVKMKEKGDIPEGYSVSREKKERFSLILESASTNQTSMYLCATNAGARDTQYFGPGTRLTVL.

This chain joins TRBV28 and TRBJ2-7; 9 bases agree with TRBD1. J gave up 3 bases and V 4 bases, and 7 bases lay outside the gene matches. The CDR3 loop spans 15 amino acids. Per the germline V gene, CDR1 is MDHEN and CDR2 is SYDVKM. CDR3 coding DNA: TGTGCCAGCAGTTCACCTACAGGGGGCTACTACGAGCAGTACTTC. Translation: CASSSPTGGYYEQYF.

V is TRBV5-1 and J is TRBJ1-2, with a tentative D call TRBD1 (6 bases). Trimming removed 3 bases from V and 3 bases from J, with 9 bases in between. The CDR3 length is 13 residues. Germline CDR1 reads SGHRS; CDR2 reads YFSETQ. CDR3 nucleotides: TGCGCCAGCAGCTCACAGGGAGACTATGGCTACACCTTC. Protein product: CASSSQGDYGYTF.

This clonotype was counted between two and nine times. The rearrangement uses TRBV20-1 and TRBJ2-3; 7 bases line up with TRBD2. Germline V gene lookup returns CDR1 DFQATT and CDR2 SNEGSKA (reference sequence). This CDR3 region has 14 residues. Trimming at V came to 6 bases and at J to 6 bases, leaving 12 bases not matched to a gene. The DNA for the CDR3 is TGCAGTGCGCCACGGGGGGTCGGTTGGGATACGCAGTATTTT. It is translated as CSAPRGVGWDTQYF.

DNA of the CDR3: TGTGCCAGCAGCCCTCAAAGGCCTAGCGGCCCCTACGAGCAGTACTTC. Translation gives CASSPQRPSGPYEQYF. The chain couples TRBV6-1 to TRBJ2-7; 7 positions match TRBD2. The CDR3 is made up of 16 amino acids. Losses at the gene ends were 6 bases for V and 2 bases for J; bases not matched to a gene: 13. Germline CDR1 MNHNS, CDR2 SASEGT.